Each of the 3 T cell receptor beta chains below was sequenced from the same sample in a study of T cells in Graves' hyperthyroidism and ophthalmopathy. It was RNA transcripts that yielded the amplified TCR beta CDR3 regions. When the TCR CDR3 underwent first-round RT-PCR, the HTBI primer set was used. Using its own MiXCR run on the multiplex PCR reads, TCRdb lists one record per CDR3 protein. The sample includes around 340,000 distinct CDR3 sequences, around 13% of them seen just once. The material sequenced was blood. These receptors all come from a woman younger than 45 with Graves' hyperthyroidism.

The rearrangement links TRBV20-1 to TRBJ2-5; either TRBD1 or TRBD2 may supply D (5 bases each). The V end lost 0 bases, the J end lost 5 bases, and 16 bases lay between the germline ends. This CDR3 has 15 amino acids. In germline, CDR1 is DFQATT, CDR2 SNEGSKA (reference sequence). CDR3 in DNA: TGCAGTGCTAGAGATGGTGTAGGATGGGGGGAGACCCAGTACTTC. Amino acids: CSARDGVGWGETQYF.

The chain recombines TRBV4-2 with TRBJ1-5; the D is unclear. V shed 1 base and J shed 4 bases, with 11 bases lying between them. Germline loops: CDR1 LGHNA, CDR2 YNFKEQ. CDR3 length equals 15 residues. The CDR3 sequence: CASSQVGRTNQPQHF. CDR3 coding DNA: TGTGCCAGCAGCCAAGTAGGGCGAACTAATCAGCCCCAGCATTTT.

The chain joins TRBV6-4 to TRBJ2-3, with D tentatively TRBD1 (5 bases). The CDR3 covers 14 residues. Trimming pared 0 bases from V and 4 bases from J, leaving 8 bases between. The germline gives CDR1 MRHNA, CDR2 SNTAGT. The CDR3: CASSDSKGSDTQYF. In DNA form, the CDR3 reads TGTGCCAGCAGTGACTCGAAGGGGTCAGATACGCAGTATTTT.